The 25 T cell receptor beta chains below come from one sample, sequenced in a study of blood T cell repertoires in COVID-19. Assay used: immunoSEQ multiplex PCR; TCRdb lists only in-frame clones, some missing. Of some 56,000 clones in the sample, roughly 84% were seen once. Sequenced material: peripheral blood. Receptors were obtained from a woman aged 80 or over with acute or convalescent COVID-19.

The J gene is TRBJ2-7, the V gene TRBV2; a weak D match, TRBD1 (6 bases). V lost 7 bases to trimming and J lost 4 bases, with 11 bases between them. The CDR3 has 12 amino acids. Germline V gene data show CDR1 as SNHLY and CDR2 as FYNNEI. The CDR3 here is CASMRTDYEQYF. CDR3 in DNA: TGTGCCAGCATGAGGACAGATTACGAGCAGTACTTC.

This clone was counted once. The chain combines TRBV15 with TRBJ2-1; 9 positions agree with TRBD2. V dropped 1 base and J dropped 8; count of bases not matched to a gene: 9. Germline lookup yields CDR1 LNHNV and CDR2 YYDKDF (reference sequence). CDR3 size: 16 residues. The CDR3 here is CATSRALRGGRDEQFF. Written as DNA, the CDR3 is TGTGCCACCAGCAGAGCCTTGCGGGGGGGCCGGGATGAGCAGTTCTTC. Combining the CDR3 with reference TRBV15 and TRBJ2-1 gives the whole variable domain DAMVIQNPRYQVTQFGKPVTLSCSQTLNHNVMYWYQQKSSQAPKLLFHYYDKDFNNEADTPDNFQSRRPNTSFCFLDIRSPGLGDTAMYLCATSRALRGGRDEQFFGPGTRLTVL.

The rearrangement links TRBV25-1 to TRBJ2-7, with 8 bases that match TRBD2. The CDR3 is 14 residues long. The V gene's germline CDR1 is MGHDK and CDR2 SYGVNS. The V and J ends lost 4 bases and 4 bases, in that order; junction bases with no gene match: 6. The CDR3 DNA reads TGTGCCAGCAGTGGAGGTAGCGGGGCTTACGAGCAGTACTTC. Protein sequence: CASSGGSGAYEQYF.

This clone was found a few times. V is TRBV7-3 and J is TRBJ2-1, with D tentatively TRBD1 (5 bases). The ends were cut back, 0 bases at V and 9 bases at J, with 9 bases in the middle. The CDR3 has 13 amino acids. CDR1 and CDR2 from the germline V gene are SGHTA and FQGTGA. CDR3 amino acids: CASSLTPQGEQFF. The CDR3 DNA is TGTGCCAGCAGCTTAACACCCCAGGGTGAGCAGTTCTTC.

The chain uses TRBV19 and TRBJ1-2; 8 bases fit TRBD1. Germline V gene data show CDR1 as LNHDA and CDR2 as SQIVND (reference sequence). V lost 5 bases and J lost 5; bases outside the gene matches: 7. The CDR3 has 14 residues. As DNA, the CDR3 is TGTGCCAGTAGTCCCGGACAGGGCTATTATGGCTACACCTTC. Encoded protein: CASSPGQGYYGYTF.

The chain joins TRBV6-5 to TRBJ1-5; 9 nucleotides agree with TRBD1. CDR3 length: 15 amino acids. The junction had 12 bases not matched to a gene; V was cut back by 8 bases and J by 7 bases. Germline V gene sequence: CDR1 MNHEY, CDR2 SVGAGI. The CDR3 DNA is TGTGCCAGCGCACAGGGGGCGGGGGTAGAACAGCCCCAGCATTTT. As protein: CASAQGAGVEQPQHF.

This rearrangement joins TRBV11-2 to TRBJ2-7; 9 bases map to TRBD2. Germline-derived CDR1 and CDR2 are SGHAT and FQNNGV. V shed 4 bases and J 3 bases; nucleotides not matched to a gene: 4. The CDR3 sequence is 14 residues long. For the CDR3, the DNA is TGTGCCAGCAGCTCGAGCGGGGGGCTCTACGAGCAGTACTTC. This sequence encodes CASSSSGGLYEQYF.

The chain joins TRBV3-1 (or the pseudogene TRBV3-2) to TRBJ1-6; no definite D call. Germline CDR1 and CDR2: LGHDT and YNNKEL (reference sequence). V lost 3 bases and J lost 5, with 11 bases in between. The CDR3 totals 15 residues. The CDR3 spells CASSQEGRNNSPLHF. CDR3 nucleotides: TGTGCCAGCAGCCAGGAGGGCAGGAATAATTCACCCCTCCACTTT.

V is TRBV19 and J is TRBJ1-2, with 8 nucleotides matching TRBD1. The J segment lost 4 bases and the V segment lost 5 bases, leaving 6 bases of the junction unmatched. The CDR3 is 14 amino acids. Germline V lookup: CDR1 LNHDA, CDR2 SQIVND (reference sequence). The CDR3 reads CASSPVTGVYGYTF. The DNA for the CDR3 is TGTGCCAGTAGTCCGGTGACAGGGGTCTATGGCTACACCTTC. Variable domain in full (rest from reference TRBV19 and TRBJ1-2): DGGITQSPKYLFRKEGQNVTLSCEQNLNHDAMYWYRQDPGQGLRLIYYSQIVNDFQKGDIAEGYSVSREKKESFPLTVTSAQKNPTAFYLCASSPVTGVYGYTFGSGTRLTVV.

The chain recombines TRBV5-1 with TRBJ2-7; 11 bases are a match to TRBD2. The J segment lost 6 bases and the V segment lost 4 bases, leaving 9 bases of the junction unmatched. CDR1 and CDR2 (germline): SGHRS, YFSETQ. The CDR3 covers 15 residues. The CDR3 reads CASSAIAGGGPEQYF. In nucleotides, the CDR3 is TGCGCCAGCAGCGCCATAGCGGGGGGGGGTCCCGAGCAGTACTTC.

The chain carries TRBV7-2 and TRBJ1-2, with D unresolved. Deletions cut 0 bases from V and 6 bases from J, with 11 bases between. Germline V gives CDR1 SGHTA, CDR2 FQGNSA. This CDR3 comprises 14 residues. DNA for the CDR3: TGTGCCAGCAGCTTAGCAGGGATCGGGGATGGCTACACCTTC. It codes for CASSLAGIGDGYTF.

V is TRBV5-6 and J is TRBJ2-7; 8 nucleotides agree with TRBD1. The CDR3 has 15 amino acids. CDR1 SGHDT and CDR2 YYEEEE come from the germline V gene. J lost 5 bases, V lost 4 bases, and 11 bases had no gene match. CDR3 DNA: TGTGCCAGCAGCCTGGACAGGGTTTTTTTTCACGAGCAGTACTTC. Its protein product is CASSLDRVFFHEQYF.

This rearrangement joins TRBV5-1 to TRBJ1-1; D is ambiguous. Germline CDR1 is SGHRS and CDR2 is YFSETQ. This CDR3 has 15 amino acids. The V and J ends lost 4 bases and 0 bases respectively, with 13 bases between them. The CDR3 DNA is TGCGCCAGCAGCAGGTCTAGGGAGCTGAACACTGAAGCTTTCTTT. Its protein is CASSRSRELNTEAFF.

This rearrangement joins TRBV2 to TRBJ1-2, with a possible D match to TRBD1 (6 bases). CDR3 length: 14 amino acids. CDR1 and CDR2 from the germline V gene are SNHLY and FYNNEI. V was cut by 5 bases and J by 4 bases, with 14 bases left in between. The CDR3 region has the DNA TGTGCCAGCAGTCGACAGGACCCGAGCTATGGCTACACCTTC. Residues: CASSRQDPSYGYTF.

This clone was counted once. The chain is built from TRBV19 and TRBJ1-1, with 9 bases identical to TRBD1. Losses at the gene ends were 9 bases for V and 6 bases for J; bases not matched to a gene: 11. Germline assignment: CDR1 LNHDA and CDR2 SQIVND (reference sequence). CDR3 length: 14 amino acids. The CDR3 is CASRQGVELAEAFF. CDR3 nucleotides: TGTGCCAGCCGACAGGGGGTAGAGTTGGCTGAAGCTTTCTTT.

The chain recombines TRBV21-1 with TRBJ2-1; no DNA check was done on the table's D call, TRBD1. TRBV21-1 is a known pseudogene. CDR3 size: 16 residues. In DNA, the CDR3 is TGTGCCAGCAGCAAAAAGGGACAGGGGGAGAGGAATGAGCAGTTCTTC. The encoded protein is CASSKKGQGERNEQFF.

The CDR3: CASSPGASNQPQHF. CDR3 coding DNA: TGTGCCAGCTCACCAGGGGCCAGCAATCAGCCCCAGCATTTT. V usage is TRBV18 and J usage is TRBJ1-5; a weak D match, TRBD1 (5 bases). This CDR3 has 14 amino acids. Trimming stripped 2 bases from V and 1 base from J, with 6 bases between. Germline CDR1 reads KGHSH; CDR2 reads LQKENI.

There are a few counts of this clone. The CDR3 loop reads CASSIVGARGYTF. The CDR3 nucleotides read TGTGCCAGTAGTATAGTAGGGGCGCGGGGCTACACCTTC. This chain connects TRBV19 to TRBJ1-2; possible D gene TRBD1, 5 bases. Germline CDR1 LNHDA, CDR2 SQIVND (reference sequence). CDR3 length: 13 residues. V was shortened by 1 base and J by 8 bases, with 11 bases between the two germline ends.

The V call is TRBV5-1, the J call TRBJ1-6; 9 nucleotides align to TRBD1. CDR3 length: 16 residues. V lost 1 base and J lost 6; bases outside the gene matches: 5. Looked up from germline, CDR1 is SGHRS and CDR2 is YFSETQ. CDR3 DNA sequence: TGCGCCAGCAGCTTGTCGGGGGGACAGGGTAATTCACCCCTCCACTTT. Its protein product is CASSLSGGQGNSPLHF.

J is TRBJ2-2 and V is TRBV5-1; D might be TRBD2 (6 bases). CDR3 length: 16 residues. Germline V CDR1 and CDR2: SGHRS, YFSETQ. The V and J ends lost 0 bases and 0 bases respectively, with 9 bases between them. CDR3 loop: CASSLVGLPNTGELFF. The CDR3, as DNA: TGCGCCAGCAGCTTGGTCGGACTACCGAACACCGGGGAGCTGTTTTTT.

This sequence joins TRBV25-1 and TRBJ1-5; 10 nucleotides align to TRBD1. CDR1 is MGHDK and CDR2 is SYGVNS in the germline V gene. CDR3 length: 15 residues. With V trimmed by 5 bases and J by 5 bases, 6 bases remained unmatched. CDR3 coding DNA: TGTGCCAGCAGTCCTTGGGGACAGGGGTATCAGCCCCAGCATTTT. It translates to CASSPWGQGYQPQHF.

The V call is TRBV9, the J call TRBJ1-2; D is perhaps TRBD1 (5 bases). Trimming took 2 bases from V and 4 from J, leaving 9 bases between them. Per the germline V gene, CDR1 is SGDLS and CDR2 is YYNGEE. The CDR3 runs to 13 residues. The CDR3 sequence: CASSVDSFYGYTF. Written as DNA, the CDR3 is TGTGCCAGCAGCGTCGACAGTTTCTATGGCTACACCTTC.

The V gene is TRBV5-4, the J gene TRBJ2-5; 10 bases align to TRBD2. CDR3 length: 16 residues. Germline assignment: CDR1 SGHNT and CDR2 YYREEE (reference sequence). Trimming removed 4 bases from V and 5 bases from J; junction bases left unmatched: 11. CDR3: CASSHAPAGGSETQYF. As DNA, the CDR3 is TGTGCCAGCAGCCACGCACCAGCGGGGGGGTCTGAGACCCAGTACTTC.

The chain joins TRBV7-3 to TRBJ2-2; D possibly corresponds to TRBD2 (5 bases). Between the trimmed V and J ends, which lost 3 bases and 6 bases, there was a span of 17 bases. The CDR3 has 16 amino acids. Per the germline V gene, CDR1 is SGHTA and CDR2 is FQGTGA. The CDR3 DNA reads TGTGCCAGCAGCTTGACCGGACCGAGGGTATCCGGGGAGCTGTTTTTT. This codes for CASSLTGPRVSGELFF.

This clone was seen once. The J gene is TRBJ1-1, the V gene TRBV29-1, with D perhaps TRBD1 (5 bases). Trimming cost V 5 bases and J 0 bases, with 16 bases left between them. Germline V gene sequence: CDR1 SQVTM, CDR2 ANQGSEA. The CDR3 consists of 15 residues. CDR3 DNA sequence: TGCAGCGTTCGGGACGGAGGGATTGTGAACACTGAAGCTTTCTTT. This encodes CSVRDGGIVNTEAFF. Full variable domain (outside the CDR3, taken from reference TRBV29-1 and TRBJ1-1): SAVISQKPSRDICQRGTSLTIQCQVDSQVTMMFWYRQQPGQSLTLIATANQGSEATYESGFVIDKFPISRPNLTFSTLTVSNMSPEDSSIYLCSVRDGGIVNTEAFFGQGTRLTVV.